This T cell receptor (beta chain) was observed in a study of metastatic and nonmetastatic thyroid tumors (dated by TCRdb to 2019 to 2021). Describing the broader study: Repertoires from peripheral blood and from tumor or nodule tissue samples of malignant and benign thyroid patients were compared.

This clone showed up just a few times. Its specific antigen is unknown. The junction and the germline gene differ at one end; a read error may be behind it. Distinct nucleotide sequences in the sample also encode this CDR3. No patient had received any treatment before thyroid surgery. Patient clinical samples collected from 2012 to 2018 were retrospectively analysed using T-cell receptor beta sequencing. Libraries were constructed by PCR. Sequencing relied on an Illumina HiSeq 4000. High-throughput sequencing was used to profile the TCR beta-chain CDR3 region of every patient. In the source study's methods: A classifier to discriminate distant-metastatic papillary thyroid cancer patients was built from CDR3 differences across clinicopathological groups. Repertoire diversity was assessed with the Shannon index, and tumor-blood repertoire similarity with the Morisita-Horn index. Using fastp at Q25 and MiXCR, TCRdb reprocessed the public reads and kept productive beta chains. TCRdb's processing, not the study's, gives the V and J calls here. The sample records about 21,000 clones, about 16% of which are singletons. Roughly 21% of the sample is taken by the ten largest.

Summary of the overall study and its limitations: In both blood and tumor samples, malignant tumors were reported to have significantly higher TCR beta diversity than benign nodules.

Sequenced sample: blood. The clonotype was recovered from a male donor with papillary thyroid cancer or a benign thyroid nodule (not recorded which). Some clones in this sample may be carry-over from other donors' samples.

The DNA sequence is TGCAGTGCTAGAGATAGGGAGGGACAGCTCTCTGGAAACACCATATACTTT. Its amino acids are CSARDREGQLSGNTIYF. The sequence links TRBV20-1 to TRBJ1-3; TRBD1 aligns with 7 central bases. The CDR3 runs 17 residues from the cysteine to the phenylalanine. Just the 51-base CDR3 DNA is kept, in frame starting at base 1. Reading the germline V gene (reference sequence) gives CDR1 DFQATT and CDR2 SNEGSKA.